Shown below are 21 T cell receptor beta chains from a single sample sequenced in a study of blood T cell repertoires in COVID-19. Using immunoSEQ multiplex PCR, the repertoire was profiled, and TCRdb retains in-frame clones only, with some absent. The sample yields about 160,000 clones, approximately 88% seen once. Input material: PBMCs or T cells enriched from blood (not recorded which). Receptors originate from a woman in her 50s who had recovered from COVID-19.

J is TRBJ2-7 and V is TRBV25-1; D is uncertain. CDR3 length equals 11 residues. Per germline, CDR1 MGHDK and CDR2 SYGVNS. Trimming removed 4 bases from V and 3 bases from J, with 4 bases in between. CDR3 sequence (DNA): TGTGCCAGCAGTGCCCTCTACGAGCAGTACTTC. It yields the protein CASSALYEQYF.

This rearrangement joins TRBV5-4 to TRBJ2-2, with a possible D match to TRBD1 (6 bases). Per germline, CDR1 SGHNT and CDR2 YYREEE (reference sequence). Trimming pared 4 bases from V and 7 bases from J, leaving 14 bases between. The CDR3 is made up of 14 amino acids. Here the CDR3 reads CASSVNQGIGELFF. CDR3 sequence (DNA): TGTGCCAGCAGCGTGAACCAGGGGATCGGGGAGCTGTTTTTT. Filled out from reference TRBV5-4 and TRBJ2-2, the complete variable domain reads ETGVTQSPTHLIKTRGQQVTLRCSSQSGHNTVSWYQQALGQGPQFIFQYYREEENGRGNFPPRFSGLQFPNYSSELNVNALELDDSALYLCASSVNQGIGELFFGEGSRLTVL.

The chain is built from TRBV29-1 and TRBJ1-2; possibly TRBD1 for D (5 bases). Per the germline V gene, CDR1 is SQVTM and CDR2 is ANQGSEA. This CDR3 has 13 residues. Trimming removed 4 bases from V and 8 bases from J, with 17 bases in between. CDR3 nucleotide sequence: TGCAGCGTTGTTGGGGTTGCGGGGGAAGGCTACACCTTC. It codes for CSVVGVAGEGYTF.

The genes are TRBV7-9 and TRBJ1-2; the D is unclear. The length of the CDR3 is 14 residues. Germline V gene data show CDR1 as SEHNR and CDR2 as FQNEAQ (reference sequence). Between the trimmed V and J ends, which lost 1 base and 0 bases, there was a span of 6 bases. The chain's CDR3 is CASSLVPTNYGYTF. CDR3 bases: TGTGCCAGCAGCTTAGTTCCCACTAACTATGGCTACACCTTC.

This clone was seen a few times. The V call is TRBV6-6, the J call TRBJ1-4; D might be TRBD1 (6 bases). The germline gives CDR1 MNHNY, CDR2 SVGAGI (reference sequence). The CDR3 has 16 amino acids. V lost 8 bases to trimming and J lost 8 bases, with 24 bases between them. The CDR3, as DNA: TGTGCCAGCGCGCCGGCCCCAGGGGTCGATGACGAAAAACTGTTTTTT. It specifies CASAPAPGVDDEKLFF.

The chain joins TRBV4-1 to TRBJ1-1; TRBD1 matches at 9 bases. The trim removed 3 bases at V and 1 base at J, leaving 9 bases unmatched. The CDR3 is 17 residues long. Germline V gene lookup returns CDR1 MGHRA and CDR2 YSYEKL. The CDR3 protein is CASSHLDRGTSNTEAFF. The CDR3 coding sequence is TGCGCCAGCAGCCACCTGGACAGGGGCACCTCGAACACTGAAGCTTTCTTT.

The sample holds one count of this clone. The chain joins TRBV2 to TRBJ1-5; D not certain. Trimming pared 5 bases from V and 0 bases from J, leaving 11 bases between. The CDR3 is 15 residues long. Germline values: CDR1 SNHLY, CDR2 FYNNEI. The CDR3 spells CASSTLGVSNQPQHF. In DNA, the CDR3 is TGTGCCAGCAGTACTCTGGGAGTTAGCAATCAGCCCCAGCATTTT.

This clone has a single count. This rearrangement joins TRBV30 to TRBJ1-1; D is undetermined. The germline V and J ends were trimmed by 5 bases and 3 bases, with 13 bases remaining between them. There are 13 residues in the CDR3. From germline, CDR1 is GTSNPN and CDR2 SVGIG (reference sequence). The CDR3 reads CAWGREDYTEAFF. DNA for the CDR3: TGTGCCTGGGGGAGGGAGGATTACACTGAAGCTTTCTTT.

V usage is TRBV2 and J usage is TRBJ1-5, with TRBD1 as a possible D gene (6 bases). CDR1 and CDR2 (germline): SNHLY, FYNNEI. The CDR3 extends over 14 amino acids. The germline V and J ends were trimmed by 9 bases and 0 bases, with 12 bases remaining between them. CDR3 residues: CASARDTSNQPQHF. The CDR3 bases are TGTGCCAGTGCCCGGGACACTAGCAATCAGCCCCAGCATTTT.

This chain uses TRBV5-8 with TRBJ1-2; 9 bases map to TRBD1. The V and J ends lost 6 bases and 4 bases, in that order; junction bases with no gene match: 7. CDR3 size: 14 residues. Germline V gives CDR1 SGHTS, CDR2 YDEGEE. This chain's CDR3 is CASNTGGSTYGYTF. CDR3 DNA sequence: TGTGCCAGCAACACAGGGGGCTCTACCTATGGCTACACCTTC.

This clone showed up just once. The chain is built from TRBV30 and TRBJ1-2; maybe TRBD1 (6 bases). The CDR3 is 15 amino acids. The V end lost 0 bases, the J end lost 4 bases, and 15 bases lay between the germline ends. Germline V CDR1 and CDR2: GTSNPN, SVGIG (reference sequence). The DNA for the CDR3 is TGTGCCTGGAGTGTAATCGGCACCAGGGGCTATGGCTACACCTTC. Protein product: CAWSVIGTRGYGYTF.

V usage is TRBV2 and J usage is TRBJ2-2, with 11 bases fitting TRBD2. The length of the CDR3 is 16 residues. The germline V gene encodes CDR1 SNHLY and CDR2 FYNNEI. J gave up 3 bases and V 4 bases, and 4 bases lay outside the gene matches. The CDR3 nucleotides are TGTGCCAGCAGTGGGCTAGCGGGGGGATACACCGGGGAGCTGTTTTTT. Translated: CASSGLAGGYTGELFF.

V usage is TRBV18 and J usage is TRBJ2-2, with TRBD1 matching 10 bases. V shed 6 bases, J shed 6 bases, and the junction held 7 bases outside the gene matches. The CDR3 contains 15 residues. Germline CDR1 and CDR2: KGHSH and LQKENI. The CDR3: CASSRDRGKAGELFF. CDR3 nucleotides: TGTGCCAGCTCTCGGGACAGGGGAAAGGCCGGGGAGCTGTTTTTT.

J is TRBJ2-1 and V is TRBV29-1, with D perhaps matching TRBD2 (6 bases). The CDR3 is 13 amino acids. Looked up from germline, CDR1 is SQVTM and CDR2 is ANQGSEA. The V and J ends lost 4 bases and 10 bases respectively, with 17 bases between them. The CDR3 DNA reads as TGCAGCGTTGGTTTGGGGGGACGGACCGAGCAGTTCTTC. Amino acids: CSVGLGGRTEQFF.

V usage is TRBV6-2 or TRBV6-3 and J usage is TRBJ1-2, with D maybe TRBD1 (5 bases). Germline loops: CDR1 MNHEY, CDR2 SVGEGT. There are 16 residues in the CDR3. With 2 bases removed from V and 0 bases from J, the gap between germline ends came to 13 bases. The CDR3 loop reads CASSYPKTDPNYGYTF. DNA for the CDR3: TGTGCCAGCAGTTACCCCAAGACAGACCCTAACTATGGCTACACCTTC.

This clone appeared a single time. Mismatch with germline at one junction end may stem from a read error. The genes are TRBV9 and TRBJ2-3, with 7 bases matching TRBD2. The CDR3 extends over 17 amino acids. Germline V CDR1 and CDR2: SGDLS, YYNGEE. As DNA, the CDR3 is TGTGCCAGCAACGTAGGTGGGTCGGGGGGTATAACAGATACGCAGTATTTT. Protein product: CASNVGGSGGITDTQYF.

The chain couples TRBV6-2 or TRBV6-3 to TRBJ2-7, with 10 bases fitting TRBD1. The CDR3 is 14 amino acids. The V segment lost 6 bases and the J segment 4 bases; nucleotides outside the gene matches: 6. The germline V gene has CDR1 MNHEY and CDR2 SVGEGT. Here the CDR3 DNA reads TGTGCCAGCAGCCGGGGACAGGGGAGGTACGAGCAGTACTTC. It codes for CASSRGQGRYEQYF.

The V and J genes are TRBV9 and TRBJ2-7, with 9 bases fitting TRBD1. The CDR3 is 15 residues long. The germline V gene encodes CDR1 SGDLS and CDR2 YYNGEE. Trimming removed 2 bases from V and 0 bases from J; junction bases left unmatched: 3. The CDR3 reads CASSVRDRDSYEQYF. The CDR3 region has the DNA TGTGCCAGCAGCGTCCGGGACAGGGACTCCTACGAGCAGTACTTC.

The chain joins TRBV5-4 to TRBJ1-4; a weak D match, TRBD1 (5 bases). V lost 4 bases, J lost 6 bases, and 13 bases lay in between. This CDR3 comprises 14 residues. Germline V gives CDR1 SGHNT, CDR2 YYREEE (reference sequence). CDR3: CASSRGAVDEKLFF. The DNA for the CDR3 is TGTGCCAGCAGCCGCGGGGCTGTTGATGAAAAACTGTTTTTT.

The J gene is TRBJ1-2, the V gene TRBV3-1 (or the pseudogene TRBV3-2), with 7 bases that match TRBD1. The V gene end was trimmed by 1 base and the J gene end by 4 bases; junction bases not matched to a gene: 9. Germline V gene sequence: CDR1 LGHDT, CDR2 YNNKEL (reference sequence). The CDR3 has 16 amino acids. The CDR3 spells CASSQVSLQGIYGYTF. CDR3 in DNA: TGTGCCAGCAGCCAAGTCTCCCTACAGGGGATCTATGGCTACACCTTC.

In its sample, this clone was seen once. This chain connects TRBV30 to TRBJ1-5, with D maybe TRBD1 (5 bases). The V gene lost 0 bases and the J gene lost 7 bases, with 13 bases spanning the gap. The CDR3 is 14 residues long. From germline, CDR1 is GTSNPN and CDR2 SVGIG (reference sequence). CDR3 nucleotides: TGTGCCTGGAGTGTTACGGGGGGGGGACAGCCCCAGCATTTT. Encoded protein: CAWSVTGGGQPQHF.